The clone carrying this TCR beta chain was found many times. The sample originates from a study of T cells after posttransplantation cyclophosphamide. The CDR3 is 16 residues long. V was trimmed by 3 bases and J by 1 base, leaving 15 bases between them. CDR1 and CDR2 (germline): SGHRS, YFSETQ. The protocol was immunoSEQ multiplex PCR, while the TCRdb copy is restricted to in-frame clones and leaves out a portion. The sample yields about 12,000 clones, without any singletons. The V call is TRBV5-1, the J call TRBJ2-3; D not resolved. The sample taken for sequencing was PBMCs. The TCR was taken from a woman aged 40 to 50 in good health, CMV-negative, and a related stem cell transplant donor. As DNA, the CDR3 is TGCGCCAGCAGCTCAAGGGCAAGCAAGGGCACAGATACGCAGTATTTT. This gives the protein CASSSRASKGTDTQYF. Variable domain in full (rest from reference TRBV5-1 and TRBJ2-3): KAGVTQTPRYLIKTRGQQVTLSCSPISGHRSVSWYQQTPGQGLQFLFEYFSETQRNKGNFPGRFSGRQFSNSRSEMNVSTLELGDSALYLCASSSRASKGTDTQYFGPGTRLTVL.